These 17 T cell receptor beta chains came from one sample sequenced in a study of human T cells and chemical hapten exposure. Via MiXCR, TCRdb re-called the RACE reads, giving one row per CDR3 protein. The sample lists 250,000 to 300,000 distinct CDR3 sequences, about 7.7% seen once, with more than 0.95% in the top ten. Specified time point: pre-sensitization, week 0. Treatment denoted: therapeutic diphenylcyclopropenone sensitization with weekly scalp DPC. The material sequenced was whole blood, taken in connection with sensitization to the hapten diphenylcyclopropenone (DPC). The receptors were sampled from a man aged 18 to 30 with alopecia areata. Some clones in this sample may be carry-over from other donors' samples.

This chain uses TRBV11-1 with TRBJ2-1; a possible D gene is TRBD2 (7 bases). Germline-derived CDR1 and CDR2 are SGHAT and FQDESV (reference sequence). The CDR3 runs 14 residues. V was clipped by 0 bases and J by 5 bases, with 8 bases between them. The CDR3 region has the DNA TGTGCCAGCAGCTTAGCGGGGGGGCACAATGAGCAGTTCTTC. Translation: CASSLAGGHNEQFF.

This chain joins TRBV12-3 or TRBV12-4 and TRBJ1-2; 9 positions agree with TRBD1. The junction had 9 bases not matched to a gene; V was cut back by 6 bases and J by 4 bases. The length of the CDR3 is 15 residues. The CDR3 DNA is TGTGCCAGCAGATTCCGGGACAGGGATGGCTATGGCTACACCTTC. Protein sequence: CASRFRDRDGYGYTF.

This clonotype appeared a few times. The J gene is TRBJ2-1, the V gene TRBV6-6; 9 positions match TRBD1. The CDR3 consists of 15 residues. Germline CDR1 is MNHNY and CDR2 is SVGAGI (reference sequence). V gave up 5 bases and J gave up 4 bases; unmatched junction bases: 6. The CDR3 nucleotides read TGTGCCAGCAGTCCTTCCGGGACAGGGTACAATGAGCAGTTCTTC. Translating it yields CASSPSGTGYNEQFF.

This clonotype occurred many times. The rearrangement links TRBV6-2 or TRBV6-3 to TRBJ2-2; maybe TRBD2 (6 bases). This CDR3 has 16 amino acids. Germline V CDR1 and CDR2: MNHEY, SVGEGT. V lost 6 bases, J lost 5 bases, and 19 bases lay in between. The CDR3 region is CASRRRDSLGTGELFF. In nucleotides, the CDR3 is TGTGCCAGCAGAAGACGGGACTCGCTGGGGACCGGGGAGCTGTTTTTT.

V usage is TRBV27 and J usage is TRBJ2-2; 8 positions agree with TRBD2. CDR1 is MNHEY, CDR2 SMNVEV, per germline (reference sequence). V lost 4 bases to trimming and J lost 6 bases; unmatched junction nucleotides: 7. This CDR3 is 15 amino acids long. CDR3 sequence: CASSYSGAVPGELFF. CDR3 DNA: TGTGCCAGCAGTTATAGCGGGGCGGTCCCCGGGGAGCTGTTTTTT.

This clonotype was picked up a small number of times. The chain carries TRBV20-1 and TRBJ1-5; the D gene is possibly TRBD1 (5 bases). This CDR3 is 15 amino acids long. Trimming pared 3 bases from V and 5 bases from J, leaving 17 bases between. CDR1 DFQATT and CDR2 SNEGSKA come from the germline V gene (reference sequence). The CDR3 here is CSARILPQGDQPQHF. The CDR3 region has the DNA TGCAGTGCTAGGATCCTCCCCCAGGGCGATCAGCCCCAGCATTTT.

This clonotype has more than one count but fewer than ten. The chain combines TRBV28 with TRBJ1-1, with a possible D match to TRBD1 (6 bases). Deletions cut 6 bases from V and 1 base from J, with 12 bases between. The CDR3 runs to 14 residues. Looked up from germline, CDR1 is MDHEN and CDR2 is SYDVKM. CDR3 sequence (DNA): TGTGCCAGCAGCACCGGGACAAAGAACACTGAAGCTTTCTTT. Translated: CASSTGTKNTEAFF.

This clonotype was detected only a few times. The chain combines TRBV3-1 with TRBJ1-1; no clear D gene. Per germline, CDR1 LGHDT and CDR2 YNNKEL (reference sequence). V was shortened by 1 base and J by 8 bases, with 8 bases between the two germline ends. The CDR3 has 12 amino acids. CDR3 region: CASSQALREAFF. CDR3 bases: TGTGCCAGCAGCCAAGCGCTACGGGAAGCTTTCTTT.

This clonotype was detected only a few times. CDR3 DNA sequence: TGCAGTGCTAGAGATAGGGGTAATTCACCCCTCCACTTT. This encodes CSARDRGNSPLHF. This sequence joins TRBV20-1 and TRBJ1-6; tentatively, D is TRBD1 (5 bases). Germline V gene sequence: CDR1 DFQATT, CDR2 SNEGSKA (reference sequence). The ends were cut back, 0 bases at V and 6 bases at J, with 6 bases in the middle. The CDR3 has 13 amino acids.

This clonotype has just a few counts. The chain employs TRBV3-1 and TRBJ1-2, with a weak D call TRBD1 (5 bases). V lost 4 bases and J 8 bases, leaving 20 bases between the germline ends. Germline CDR1 is LGHDT and CDR2 is YNNKEL (reference sequence). The CDR3 covers 15 residues. DNA for the CDR3: TGTGCCAGCAGCCCAACTGGGGACGCTTATTCGGGCTACACCTTC. It yields the protein CASSPTGDAYSGYTF.

This clonotype was detected only a few times. V usage is TRBV9 and J usage is TRBJ1-6; no clear D gene. This CDR3 contains 15 residues. CDR1 and CDR2 (germline): SGDLS, YYNGEE. The V and J ends lost 2 bases and 0 bases respectively, with 6 bases between them. CDR3 amino acids: CASSVSSSYNSPLHF. CDR3 sequence (DNA): TGTGCCAGCAGCGTGAGCAGCTCCTATAATTCACCCCTCCACTTT.

This clonotype was detected a few times. The chain uses TRBV7-9 and TRBJ2-3; D ambiguous. CDR3 size: 15 residues. Germline assignment: CDR1 SEHNR and CDR2 FQNEAQ (reference sequence). V dropped 7 bases and J dropped 6 bases, with 20 bases sitting between them. The CDR3 spells CASTSLGSRGDTQYF. CDR3 coding DNA: TGTGCCAGCACCTCGCTAGGGTCGCGTGGGGATACGCAGTATTTT.

This clonotype was seen a few times. The chain combines TRBV6-6 with TRBJ2-1, with TRBD2 identical over 8 bases. The germline V gene encodes CDR1 MNHNY and CDR2 SVGAGI (reference sequence). The CDR3 has 17 amino acids. Germline trimming cut 0 bases from V and 8 bases from J; bases unmatched to any gene: 12. The CDR3 loop is CASSYSSPARGVDEQFF. CDR3 bases: TGTGCCAGCAGTTACTCGAGCCCCGCGCGGGGGGTGGATGAGCAGTTCTTC.

The chain carries TRBV9 and TRBJ2-3; D is undetermined. CDR3 length: 14 residues. With 0 bases removed from V and 5 bases from J, the gap between germline ends came to 10 bases. CDR1 SGDLS and CDR2 YYNGEE come from the germline V gene. The CDR3 sequence is CASSVGDSRDTQYF. The CDR3, as DNA: TGTGCCAGCAGCGTAGGTGACTCCAGAGATACGCAGTATTTT.

The chain employs TRBV28 and TRBJ1-2; the match to TRBD1 covers 7 bases. The CDR3 runs to 12 residues. Germline V gene data show CDR1 as MDHEN and CDR2 as SYDVKM. Trimming at V came to 8 bases and at J to 8 bases, leaving 8 bases not matched to a gene. The CDR3 DNA reads as TGTGCCAGCTCACAGGGGTTCAACGGCTACACCTTC. Translated, it gives CASSQGFNGYTF.

This clonotype showed up just a few times. The CDR3 coding sequence is TGTGCCAGCAGTAGACTAGCGTCGGCAGATACGCAGTATTTT. Translated: CASSRLASADTQYF. The V gene is TRBV7-9, the J gene TRBJ2-3; 8 bases are a match to TRBD2. The CDR3 is 14 residues long. The germline CDR1 and CDR2 sequences are SEHNR and FQNEAQ (reference sequence). The V and J ends lost 6 bases and 4 bases, in that order; junction bases with no gene match: 6.

The J gene is TRBJ1-5, the V gene TRBV7-2, with unresolved D. The CDR3 covers 13 residues. Trimming removed 6 bases from V and 7 bases from J, with 13 bases in between. The germline V gene encodes CDR1 SGHTA and CDR2 FQGNSA. CDR3 sequence: CASRSSVNQPQHF. In DNA form, the CDR3 reads TGTGCCAGCAGATCCTCTGTAAACCAGCCCCAGCATTTT.